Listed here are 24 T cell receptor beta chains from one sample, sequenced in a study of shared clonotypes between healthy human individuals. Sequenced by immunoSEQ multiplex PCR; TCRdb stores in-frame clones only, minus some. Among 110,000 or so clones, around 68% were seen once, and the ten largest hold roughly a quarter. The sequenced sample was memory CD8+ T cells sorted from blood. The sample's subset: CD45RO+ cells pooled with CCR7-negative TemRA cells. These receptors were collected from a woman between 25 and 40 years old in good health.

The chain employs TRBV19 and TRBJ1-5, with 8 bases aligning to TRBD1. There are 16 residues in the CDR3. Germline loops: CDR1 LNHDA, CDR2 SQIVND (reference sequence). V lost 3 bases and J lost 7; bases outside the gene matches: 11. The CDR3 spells CASSIMGGTGFQPQHF. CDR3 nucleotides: TGTGCCAGTAGTATCATGGGCGGGACAGGTTTCCAGCCCCAGCATTTT.

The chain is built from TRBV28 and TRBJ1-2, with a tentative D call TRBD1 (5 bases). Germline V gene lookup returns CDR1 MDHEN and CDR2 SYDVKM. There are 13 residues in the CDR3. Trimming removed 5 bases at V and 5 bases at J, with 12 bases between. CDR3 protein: CASSAQEIYGYTF. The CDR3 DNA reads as TGTGCCAGCAGTGCACAGGAGATTTATGGCTACACCTTC.

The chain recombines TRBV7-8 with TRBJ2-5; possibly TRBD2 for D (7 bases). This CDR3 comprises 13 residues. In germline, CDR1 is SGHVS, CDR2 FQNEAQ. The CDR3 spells CAIQGGIVETQYF. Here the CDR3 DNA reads TGTGCTATACAGGGAGGGATTGTGGAGACCCAGTACTTC.

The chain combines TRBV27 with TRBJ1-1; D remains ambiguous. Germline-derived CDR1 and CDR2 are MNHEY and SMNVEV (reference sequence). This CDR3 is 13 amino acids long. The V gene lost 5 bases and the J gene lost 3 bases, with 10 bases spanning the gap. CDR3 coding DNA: TGTGCCAGCAGTCCCCTCTCGGACACTGAAGCTTTCTTT. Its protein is CASSPLSDTEAFF.

In DNA form, the CDR3 reads TGTGCCAGTAGTATTCGACTGCGTGAGGTCGGGGAGCTGTTTTTT. Translating it yields CASSIRLREVGELFF. This chain uses TRBV19 with TRBJ2-2; D ambiguous. The CDR3 runs 15 residues. Per germline, CDR1 LNHDA and CDR2 SQIVND (reference sequence). With 3 bases removed from V and 7 bases from J, the gap between germline ends came to 15 bases.

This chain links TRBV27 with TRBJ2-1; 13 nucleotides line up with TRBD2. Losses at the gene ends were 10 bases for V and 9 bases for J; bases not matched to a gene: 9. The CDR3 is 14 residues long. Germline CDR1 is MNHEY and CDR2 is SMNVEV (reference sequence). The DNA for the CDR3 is TGTGCCATCGCGGGACTAGCGGGATTCGGTGAGCAGTTCTTC. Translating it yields CAIAGLAGFGEQFF.

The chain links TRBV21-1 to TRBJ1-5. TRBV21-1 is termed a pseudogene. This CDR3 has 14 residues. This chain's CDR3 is CASSKGPEGQPQHF. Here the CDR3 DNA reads TGTGCCAGCAGCAAAGGTCCCGAAGGTCAGCCCCAGCATTTT.

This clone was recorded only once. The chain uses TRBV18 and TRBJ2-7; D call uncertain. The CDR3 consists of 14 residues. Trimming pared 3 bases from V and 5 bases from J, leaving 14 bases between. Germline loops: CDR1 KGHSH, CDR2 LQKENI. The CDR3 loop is CASSPQYPVDEQYF. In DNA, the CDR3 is TGTGCCAGCTCACCCCAATACCCCGTCGACGAGCAGTACTTC.

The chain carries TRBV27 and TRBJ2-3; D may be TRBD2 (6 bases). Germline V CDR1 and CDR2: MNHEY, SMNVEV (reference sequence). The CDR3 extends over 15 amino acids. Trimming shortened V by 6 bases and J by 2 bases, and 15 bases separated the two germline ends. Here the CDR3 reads CASSGQRAVTDTQYF. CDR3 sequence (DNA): TGTGCCAGCAGCGGTCAGCGGGCGGTCACAGATACGCAGTATTTT.

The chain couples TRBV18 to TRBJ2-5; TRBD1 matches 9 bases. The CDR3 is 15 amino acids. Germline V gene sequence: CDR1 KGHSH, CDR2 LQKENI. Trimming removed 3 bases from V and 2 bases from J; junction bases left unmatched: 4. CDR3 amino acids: CASSPSDRGQETQYF. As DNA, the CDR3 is TGTGCCAGCTCACCGTCCGACAGGGGGCAAGAGACCCAGTACTTC.

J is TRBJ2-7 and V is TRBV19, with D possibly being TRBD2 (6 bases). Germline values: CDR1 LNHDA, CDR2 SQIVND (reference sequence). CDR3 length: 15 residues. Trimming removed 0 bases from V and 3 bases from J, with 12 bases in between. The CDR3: CASSIEYGSSYEQYF. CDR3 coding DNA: TGTGCCAGTAGTATAGAATACGGGAGTAGCTACGAGCAGTACTTC.

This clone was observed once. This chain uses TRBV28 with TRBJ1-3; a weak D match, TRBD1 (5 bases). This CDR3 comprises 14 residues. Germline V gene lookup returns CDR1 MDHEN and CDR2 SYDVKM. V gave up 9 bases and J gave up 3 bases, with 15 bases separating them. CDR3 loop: CASHNAGDGNTIYF. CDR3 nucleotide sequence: TGTGCCAGTCACAACGCGGGGGATGGAAACACCATATATTTT.

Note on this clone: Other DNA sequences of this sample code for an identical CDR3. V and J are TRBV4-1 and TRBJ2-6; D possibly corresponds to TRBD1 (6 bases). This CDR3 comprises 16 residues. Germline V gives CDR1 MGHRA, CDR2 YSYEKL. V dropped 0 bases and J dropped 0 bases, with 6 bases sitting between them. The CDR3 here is CASSQDRGSGANVLTF. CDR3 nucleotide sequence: TGCGCCAGCAGCCAAGACAGGGGCTCTGGGGCCAACGTCCTGACTTTC.

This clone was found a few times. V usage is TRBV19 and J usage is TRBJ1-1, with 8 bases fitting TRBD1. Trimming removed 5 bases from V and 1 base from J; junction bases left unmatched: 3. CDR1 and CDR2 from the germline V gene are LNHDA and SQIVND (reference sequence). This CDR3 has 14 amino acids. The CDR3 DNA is TGTGCCAGTAGTTTTGGGACAGGGAACACTGAAGCTTTCTTT. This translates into CASSFGTGNTEAFF.

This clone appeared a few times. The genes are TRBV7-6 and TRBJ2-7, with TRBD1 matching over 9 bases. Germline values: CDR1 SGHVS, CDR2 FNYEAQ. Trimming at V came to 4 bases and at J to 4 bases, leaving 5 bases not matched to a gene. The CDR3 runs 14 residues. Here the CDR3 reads CASSSRDRVYEQYF. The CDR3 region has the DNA TGTGCCAGCAGCTCCCGGGACAGGGTTTACGAGCAGTACTTC.

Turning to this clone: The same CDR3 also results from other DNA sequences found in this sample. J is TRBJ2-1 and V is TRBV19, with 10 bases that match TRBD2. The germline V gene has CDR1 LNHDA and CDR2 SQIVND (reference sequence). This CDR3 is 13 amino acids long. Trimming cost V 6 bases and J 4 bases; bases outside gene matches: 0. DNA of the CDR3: TGTGCCAGTAGACTAGCGGGATACAATGAGCAGTTCTTC. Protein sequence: CASRLAGYNEQFF.

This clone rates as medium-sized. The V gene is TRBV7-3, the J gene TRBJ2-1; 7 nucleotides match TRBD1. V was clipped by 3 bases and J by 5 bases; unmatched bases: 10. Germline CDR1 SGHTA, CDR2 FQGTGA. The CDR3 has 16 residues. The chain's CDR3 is CASSFYPGQPDNEQFF. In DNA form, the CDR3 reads TGTGCCAGCAGCTTTTATCCGGGACAGCCTGACAATGAGCAGTTCTTC.

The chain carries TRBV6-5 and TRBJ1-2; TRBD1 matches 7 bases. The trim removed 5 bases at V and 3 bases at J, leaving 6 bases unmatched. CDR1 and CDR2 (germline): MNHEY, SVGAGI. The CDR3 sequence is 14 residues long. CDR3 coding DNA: TGTGCCAGCAGTCAGACAGGGTTCTACTATGGCTACACCTTC. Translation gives CASSQTGFYYGYTF.

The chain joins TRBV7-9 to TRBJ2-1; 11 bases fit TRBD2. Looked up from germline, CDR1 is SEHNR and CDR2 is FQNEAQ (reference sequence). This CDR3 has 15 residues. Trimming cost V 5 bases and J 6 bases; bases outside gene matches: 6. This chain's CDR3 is CASSLTGTSGNEQFF. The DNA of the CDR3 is TGTGCCAGCAGCCTGACCGGGACTAGCGGCAATGAGCAGTTCTTC.

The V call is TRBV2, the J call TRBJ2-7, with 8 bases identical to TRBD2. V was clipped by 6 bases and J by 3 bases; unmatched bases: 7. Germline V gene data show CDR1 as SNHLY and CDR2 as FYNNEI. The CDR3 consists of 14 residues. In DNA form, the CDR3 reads TGTGCCAGCAGCCAAGTGGCGGGAGGCTACGAGCAGTACTTC. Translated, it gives CASSQVAGGYEQYF.

The CDR3 DNA is TGCGCCAGCAGCGGAGGGACAGGGAGAGGTGGAAACACCATATATTTT. It yields the protein CASSGGTGRGGNTIYF. This sequence joins TRBV5-1 and TRBJ1-3, with 9 bases fitting TRBD1. This CDR3 region has 16 residues. The V segment lost 4 bases and the J segment 3 bases; nucleotides outside the gene matches: 8. Germline V gene data show CDR1 as SGHRS and CDR2 as YFSETQ.

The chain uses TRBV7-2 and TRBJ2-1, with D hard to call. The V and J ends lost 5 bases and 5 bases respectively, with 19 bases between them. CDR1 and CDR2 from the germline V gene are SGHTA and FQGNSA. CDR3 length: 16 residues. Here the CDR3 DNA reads TGTGCCAGCAGCCCATTGGGTCTTGGCCTTAACAATGAGCAGTTCTTC. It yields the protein CASSPLGLGLNNEQFF.

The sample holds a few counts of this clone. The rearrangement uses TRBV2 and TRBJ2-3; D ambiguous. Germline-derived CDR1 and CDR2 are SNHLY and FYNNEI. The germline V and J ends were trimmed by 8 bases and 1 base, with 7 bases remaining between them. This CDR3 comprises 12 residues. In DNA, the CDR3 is TGTGCCAGCCCGCCCGGCACAGATACGCAGTATTTT. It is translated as CASPPGTDTQYF. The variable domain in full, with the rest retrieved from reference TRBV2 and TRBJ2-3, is EPEVTQTPSHQVTQMGQEVILRCVPISNHLYFYWYRQILGQKVEFLVSFYNNEISEKSEIFDDQFSVERPDGSNFTLKIRSTKLEDSAMYFCASPPGTDTQYFGPGTRLTVL.

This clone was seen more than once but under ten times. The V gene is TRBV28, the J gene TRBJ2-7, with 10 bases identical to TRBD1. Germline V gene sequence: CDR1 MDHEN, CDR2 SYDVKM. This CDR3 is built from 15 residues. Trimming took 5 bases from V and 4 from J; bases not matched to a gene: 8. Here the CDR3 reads CASSPTGTGEYEQYF. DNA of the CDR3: TGTGCCAGCAGTCCGACCGGGACAGGGGAGTACGAGCAGTACTTC.